This entry describes one T cell receptor (beta chain). The data belong to a study of blood T cell repertoires in COVID-19. Turning to the study itself: Sources were T cells, B-cell-depleted T cells, or PBMCs; the material itself was cDNA or gDNA.

The CDR3 sequence is 14 residues long. The germline V and J ends were trimmed by 0 bases and 7 bases, with 7 bases remaining between them. CDR1 and CDR2 from the germline V gene are MGHRA and YSYEKL. Seattle enrolled patients during active infection and tracked them longitudinally. Clones were sequenced by immunoSEQ multiplex PCR, and TCRdb holds only the in-frame ones, with some missing. The table includes 380,000 or so clones, 75% to 90% detected once. The sample taken for sequencing was peripheral blood. This receptor was identified in an older woman with COVID-19, enrolled during active disease. The chain couples TRBV4-1 to TRBJ1-6; D uncertain. The CDR3, as DNA: TGCGCCAGCAGCCAAGATCGAAGCAATTCACCCCTCCACTTT. Amino acids: CASSQDRSNSPLHF.